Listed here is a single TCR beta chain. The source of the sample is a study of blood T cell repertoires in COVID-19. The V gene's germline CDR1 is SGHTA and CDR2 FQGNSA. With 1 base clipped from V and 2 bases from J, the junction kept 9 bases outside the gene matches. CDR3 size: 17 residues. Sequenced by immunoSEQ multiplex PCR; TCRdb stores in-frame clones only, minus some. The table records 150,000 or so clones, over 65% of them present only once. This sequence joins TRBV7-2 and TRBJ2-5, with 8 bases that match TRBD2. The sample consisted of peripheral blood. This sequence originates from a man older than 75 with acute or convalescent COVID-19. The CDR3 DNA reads TGTGCCAGCAGCTTAGTTGGTAGTGGCGGGGGGCAAGAGACCCAGTACTTC. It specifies CASSLVGSGGGQETQYF.